This record covers a single TCR beta chain. Antigen specificity is unknown. The entry originates in a study of OX40 agonist ivuxolimab in advanced cancers. Study as a whole: Of the participants, 40% had some prior anti-PD-1, anti-PD-L1 or anti-CTLA-4 therapy, which was allowed. Broader study findings: At 0.1 to 3.0 mg/kg, clonal expansion of CD4+ and CD8+ blood T cells had occurred by week 6.

The ends were cut back, 0 bases at V and 5 bases at J, with 14 bases in the middle. CDR3 length: 15 amino acids. The germline V gene has CDR1 KGHSH and CDR2 LQKENI. Only in-frame clones appear in the TCRdb table, and some are missing; sequencing was by immunoSEQ multiplex PCR. The sample comprises around 62,000 clones, over 75% of which are singletons, and approximately 0.3% rests with the top ten. The TCR comes from an adult with an advanced solid tumor such as melanoma, head and neck, liver or kidney cancer. Sequences were derived from CD4+ or CD8+ T cells sorted from blood, sampled in a trial of the OX40 agonist ivuxolimab. The chain recombines TRBV18 with TRBJ2-7, with D possibly being TRBD1 (6 bases). The CDR3 bases are TGTGCCAGCTCACCACCTGTCGGGACAATCCACGAGCAGTACTTC. Its protein product is CASSPPVGTIHEQYF.